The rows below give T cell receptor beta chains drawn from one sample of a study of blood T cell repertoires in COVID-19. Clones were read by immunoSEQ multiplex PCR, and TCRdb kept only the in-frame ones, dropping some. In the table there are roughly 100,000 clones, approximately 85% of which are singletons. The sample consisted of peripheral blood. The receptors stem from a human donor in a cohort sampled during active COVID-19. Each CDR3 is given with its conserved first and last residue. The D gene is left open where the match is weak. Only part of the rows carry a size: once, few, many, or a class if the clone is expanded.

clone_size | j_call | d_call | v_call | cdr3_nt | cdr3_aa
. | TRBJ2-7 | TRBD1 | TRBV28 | TGTGCCAGCAGTTCCCCGGGACAGGGGTCCTACGAGCAGTACTTC | CASSSPGQGSYEQYF
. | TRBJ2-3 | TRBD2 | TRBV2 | TGTGCCAACCTTATCGAGCGGGGGGCCGACACAGATACGCAGTATTTT | CANLIERGADTDTQYF
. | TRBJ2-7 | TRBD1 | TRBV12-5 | TGTGCTAGTGGCGACGACAGGGTCCTTGAGCAGTACTTC | CASGDDRVLEQYF
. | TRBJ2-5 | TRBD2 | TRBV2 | TGTGCCACTATACTAGTTGCCGGCTTGAGCGGGGCCCAAGAGACCCAGTACTTC | CATILVAGLSGAQETQYF
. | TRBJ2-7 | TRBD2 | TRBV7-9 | TGTGCCAGCCGGAACAGCGGGGGAAACTACGAGCAGTACTTC | CASRNSGGNYEQYF
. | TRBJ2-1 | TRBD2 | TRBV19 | TGTGCCAGTAGTATAGCGGGAGGGCCATACAATGAGCAGTTCTTC | CASSIAGGPYNEQFF
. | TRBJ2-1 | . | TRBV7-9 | TGTGCCAGCAGCTTAGCCGCCTACAATGAGCAGTTCTTC | CASSLAAYNEQFF
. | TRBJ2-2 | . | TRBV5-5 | TGTGCCAGCACCCCATTTACAGGGTTGAACACCGGGGAGCTGTTTTTT | CASTPFTGLNTGELFF
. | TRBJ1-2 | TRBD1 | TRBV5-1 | TGCGCCAGCAGCTTGGGGGGACAGGTCTATGGCTACACCTTC | CASSLGGQVYGYTF
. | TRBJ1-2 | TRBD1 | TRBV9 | TGTGCCAGCAGCGTAGGAGGGGGACAGGGGGAGGGCTACACCTTC | CASSVGGGQGEGYTF
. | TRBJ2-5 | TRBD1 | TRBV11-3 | TGTGCCAGCAGCTTAGGGACAGGGGCGTTAGAGACCCAGTACTTC | CASSLGTGALETQYF
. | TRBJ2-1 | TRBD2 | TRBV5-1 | TGCGCCAGCAGCCCCTTGGCGGGGGTTCGCTACAATGAGCAGTTCTTC | CASSPLAGVRYNEQFF
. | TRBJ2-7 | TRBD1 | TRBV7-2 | TGTGCCAGCAGCTGGGACAGCGGCTCCTACGAGCAGTACTTC | CASSWDSGSYEQYF
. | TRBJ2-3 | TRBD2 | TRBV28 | TGTGCCAGCAGTTTAGAGACTAGCGGGGGGGCCCGTCTATCAGATACGCAGTATTTT | CASSLETSGGARLSDTQYF
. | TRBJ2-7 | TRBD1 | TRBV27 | TGTGCCAGCAGTTACTTTCCCCCCCGCCCCCGACAGGGGGCTATCTACGAGCAGTACTTC | CASSYFPPRPRQGAIYEQYF
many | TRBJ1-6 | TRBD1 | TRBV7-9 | TGTGCCAGCAGTTTGGGACAGGGGTCCTATAATTCACCCCTCCACTTT | CASSLGQGSYNSPLHF
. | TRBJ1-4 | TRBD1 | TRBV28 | TGTGCCAGCAGTTCAGGGGGCGCGGGTGAAAAACTGTTTTTT | CASSSGGAGEKLFF
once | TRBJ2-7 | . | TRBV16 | TGTGCCAGCAGCCAACTTGGGGCAGGGGAGCAGTACTTC | CASSQLGAGEQYF
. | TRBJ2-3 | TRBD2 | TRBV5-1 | TGCGCCAGCAGCTTGGGGGCGGGAGTAGCAACAGATACGCAGTATTTT | CASSLGAGVATDTQYF
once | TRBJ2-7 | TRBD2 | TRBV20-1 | TGCAGTGCTAGTGGGACTAGCGGGAGGGCCTACGAGCAGTACTTC | CSASGTSGRAYEQYF
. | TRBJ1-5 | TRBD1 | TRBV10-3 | TGTGCCATCAGTGAGTTTGGACAGGGCCCAAATCAGCCCCAGCATTTT | CAISEFGQGPNQPQHF
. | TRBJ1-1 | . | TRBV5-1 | TGCGCCAGCAGCATGACCGGCGGCACTGAAGCTTTCTTT | CASSMTGGTEAFF
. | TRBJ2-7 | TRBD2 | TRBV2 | TGTGCCAGCATTATTAGCGGGGGAGGCTACGAGCAGTACTTC | CASIISGGGYEQYF
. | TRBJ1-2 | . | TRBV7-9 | TGTGCCAGCAGCTTAGCGAACAGGGATGGCTACACCTTC | CASSLANRDGYTF
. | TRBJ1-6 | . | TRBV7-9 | TGTGCCAGCAGCTTTGTTGGCATTGCAAATTCACCCCTCCACTTT | CASSFVGIANSPLHF
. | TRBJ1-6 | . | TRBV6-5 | TGTGCCAGCAGCGAGGACAGAGATTCACCCCTCCACTTT | CASSEDRDSPLHF
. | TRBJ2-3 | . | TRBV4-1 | TGCGCCAGCAGCCGTCCTAGTAACACAGATACGCAGTATTTT | CASSRPSNTDTQYF
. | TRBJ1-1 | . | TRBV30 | TGTGCCTGGATAACTGTGGAGGGTGTCATCACTGAAGCTTTCTTT | CAWITVEGVITEAFF
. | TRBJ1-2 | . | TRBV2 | TGTGCCAGCAGTGTGGAGAGAAGCTATGGCTACACCTTC | CASSVERSYGYTF
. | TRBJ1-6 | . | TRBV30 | TGTGCCTGGGGGGCGACACCGGGGAATTCACCCCTCCACTTT | CAWGATPGNSPLHF
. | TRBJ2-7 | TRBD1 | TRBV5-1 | TGCGCCAGCAGCTTTTGGACAGGCGTTACCTACGAGCAGTACTTC | CASSFWTGVTYEQYF
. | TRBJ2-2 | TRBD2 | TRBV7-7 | TGTGCCAGCAGCTCCAGGACTAGCGGGGTGAACACCGGGGAGCTGTTTTTT | CASSSRTSGVNTGELFF
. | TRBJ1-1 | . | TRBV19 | TGTGCCAGTCAAAACGGCAGGGTTGGCACTGAAGCTTTCTTT | CASQNGRVGTEAFF
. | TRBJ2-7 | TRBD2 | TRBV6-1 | TGTGCCAGCAGTGAAGGGCGGGGGGCGTACGAGCAGTACTTC | CASSEGRGAYEQYF
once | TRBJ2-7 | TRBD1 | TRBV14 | TGTGCCAGCAGCCAAGAGGGACAGGGGGAGCTCGGGGAGCAGTACTTC | CASSQEGQGELGEQYF
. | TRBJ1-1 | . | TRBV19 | TGTGCCAGTAGTACCTCTAGGACTGAAGCTTTCTTT | CASSTSRTEAFF
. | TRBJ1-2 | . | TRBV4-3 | TGCGCCAGCAGCCCGGACCCCAGGGGCGGATCCTTTAACTATGGCTACACCTTC | CASSPDPRGGSFNYGYTF
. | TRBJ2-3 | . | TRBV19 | TGTGCCAGTAGTAGGGGCGAGGCAGATACGCAGTATTTT | CASSRGEADTQYF
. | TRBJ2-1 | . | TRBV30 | TGTGCCTGGAGTGTAATGGTGCGATCGGGGGACCCTGGAAATGAGCAGTTCTTC | CAWSVMVRSGDPGNEQFF
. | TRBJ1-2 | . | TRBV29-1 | TGCAGCGTTGACTCCGGACAGAGGGGGTATGGCTACACCTTC | CSVDSGQRGYGYTF
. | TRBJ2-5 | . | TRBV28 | TGTGCCAGCAGCCGATGGACAGGAGGGGAGACCCAGTACTTC | CASSRWTGGETQYF
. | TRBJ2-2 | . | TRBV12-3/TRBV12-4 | TGTGCCAGCAGTCCCCAGGACACCGGGGAGCTGTTTTTT | CASSPQDTGELFF
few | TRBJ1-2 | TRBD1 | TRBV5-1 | TGCGCCAGCAGCTTGGCCGGGACAGGGGATATGGGCTACACCTTC | CASSLAGTGDMGYTF
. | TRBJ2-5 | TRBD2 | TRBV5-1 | TGCGCCAGCAGCTTGGGTAGCGGGGGGGCCTACCAAGAGACCCAGTACTTC | CASSLGSGGAYQETQYF
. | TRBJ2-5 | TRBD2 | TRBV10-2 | TGCGCCAGCAGTGAGATTGGGGGGAGGGCAGAGACCCAGTACTTC | CASSEIGGRAETQYF
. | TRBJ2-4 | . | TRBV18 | TGTGCCAGCTCACCCCTTACTGGTATAGCCAAAAACATTCAGTACTTC | CASSPLTGIAKNIQYF
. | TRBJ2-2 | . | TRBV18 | TGTGCCAGCTCACCACAACTAGGAGGAACCGGGGAGCTGTTTTTT | CASSPQLGGTGELFF
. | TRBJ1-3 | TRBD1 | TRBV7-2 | TGTGCCAGCAGCTTAGCTCCAGGGGGGAGAAACACCATATATTTT | CASSLAPGGRNTIYF
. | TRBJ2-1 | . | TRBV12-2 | TGTGCAAGTCGCTTCAACAGGCCGAGCTCCTACAATGAGCAGTTCTTC | CASRFNRPSSYNEQFF
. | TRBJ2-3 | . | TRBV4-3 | TGCGCCAGCAGCCAAGGGTTAGGGGGTGGGGCAGGGGATACGCAGTATTTT | CASSQGLGGGAGDTQYF